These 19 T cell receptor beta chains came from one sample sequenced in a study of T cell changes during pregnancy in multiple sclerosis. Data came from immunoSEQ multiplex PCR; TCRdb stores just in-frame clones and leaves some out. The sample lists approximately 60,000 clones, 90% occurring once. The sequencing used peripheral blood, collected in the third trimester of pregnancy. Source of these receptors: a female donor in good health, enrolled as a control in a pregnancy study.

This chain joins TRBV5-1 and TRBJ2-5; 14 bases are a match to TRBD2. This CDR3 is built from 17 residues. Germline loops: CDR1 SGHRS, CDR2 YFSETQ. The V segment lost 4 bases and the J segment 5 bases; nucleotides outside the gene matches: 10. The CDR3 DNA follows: TGCGCCAGCAGCCACAGACTAGCGGGAGGGCGCGAGGAGACCCAGTACTTC. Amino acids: CASSHRLAGGREETQYF. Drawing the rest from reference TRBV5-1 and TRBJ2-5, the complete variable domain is KAGVTQTPRYLIKTRGQQVTLSCSPISGHRSVSWYQQTPGQGLQFLFEYFSETQRNKGNFPGRFSGRQFSNSRSEMNVSTLELGDSALYLCASSHRLAGGREETQYFGPGTRLLVL.

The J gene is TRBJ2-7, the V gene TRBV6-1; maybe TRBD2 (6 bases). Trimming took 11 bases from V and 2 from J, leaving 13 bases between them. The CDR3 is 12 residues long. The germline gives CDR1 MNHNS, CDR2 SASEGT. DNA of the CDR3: TGTGCCCATCGGCGGGGTCCCTACGAGCAGTACTTC. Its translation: CAHRRGPYEQYF.

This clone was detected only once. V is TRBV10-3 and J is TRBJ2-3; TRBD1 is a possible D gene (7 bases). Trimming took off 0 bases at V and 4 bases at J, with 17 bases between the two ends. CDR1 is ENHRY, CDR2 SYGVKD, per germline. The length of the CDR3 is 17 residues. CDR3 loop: CAISESIGGGRADTQYF. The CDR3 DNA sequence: TGTGCCATCAGTGAGTCAATTGGAGGGGGCCGAGCAGATACGCAGTATTTT.

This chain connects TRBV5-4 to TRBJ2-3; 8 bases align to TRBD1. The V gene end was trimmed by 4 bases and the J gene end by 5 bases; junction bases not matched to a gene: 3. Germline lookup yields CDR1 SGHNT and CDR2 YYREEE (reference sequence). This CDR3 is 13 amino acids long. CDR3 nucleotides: TGTGCCAGCAGCGTACAGGGGGGAGATACGCAGTATTTT. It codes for CASSVQGGDTQYF. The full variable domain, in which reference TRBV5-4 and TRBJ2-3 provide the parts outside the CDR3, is ETGVTQSPTHLIKTRGQQVTLRCSSQSGHNTVSWYQQALGQGPQFIFQYYREEENGRGNFPPRFSGLQFPNYSSELNVNALELDDSALYLCASSVQGGDTQYFGPGTRLTVL.

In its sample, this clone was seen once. In nucleotides, the CDR3 is TGTGCCAGCAGTGGTTCGACAGCCGGCAATGAGCAGTTCTTC. Translating gives CASSGSTAGNEQFF. The chain links TRBV25-1 to TRBJ2-1; maybe TRBD1 (5 bases). The CDR3 has 14 residues. V lost 4 bases and J lost 6, with 13 bases in between. Per germline, CDR1 MGHDK and CDR2 SYGVNS.

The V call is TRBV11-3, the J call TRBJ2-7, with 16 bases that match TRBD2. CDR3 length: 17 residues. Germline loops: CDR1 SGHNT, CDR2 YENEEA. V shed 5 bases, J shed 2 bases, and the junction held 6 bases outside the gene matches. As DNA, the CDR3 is TGTGCCAGCAGCGCACCGGGACTAGCGGGAGGGGCCTACGAGCAGTACTTC. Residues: CASSAPGLAGGAYEQYF.

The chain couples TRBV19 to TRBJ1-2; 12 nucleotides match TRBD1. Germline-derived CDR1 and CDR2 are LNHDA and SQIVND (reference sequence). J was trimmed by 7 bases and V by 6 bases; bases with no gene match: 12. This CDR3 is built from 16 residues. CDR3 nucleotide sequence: TGTGCCAGTAGCGACGACCCGGGACAGGGGGCTACTGGCTACACCTTC. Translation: CASSDDPGQGATGYTF.

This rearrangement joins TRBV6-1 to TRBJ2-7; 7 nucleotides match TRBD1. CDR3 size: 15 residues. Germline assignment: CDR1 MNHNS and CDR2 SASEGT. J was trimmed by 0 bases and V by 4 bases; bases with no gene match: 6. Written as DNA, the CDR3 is TGTGCCAGCAGTGCTGGGACAGTGAGCTCCTACGAGCAGTACTTC. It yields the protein CASSAGTVSSYEQYF.

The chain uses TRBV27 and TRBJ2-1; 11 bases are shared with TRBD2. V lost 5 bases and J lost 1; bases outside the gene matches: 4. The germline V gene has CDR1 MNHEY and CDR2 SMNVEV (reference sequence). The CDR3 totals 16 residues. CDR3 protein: CASSTRTSGSYNEQFF. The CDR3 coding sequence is TGTGCCAGCAGTACACGGACTAGCGGGTCCTACAATGAGCAGTTCTTC.

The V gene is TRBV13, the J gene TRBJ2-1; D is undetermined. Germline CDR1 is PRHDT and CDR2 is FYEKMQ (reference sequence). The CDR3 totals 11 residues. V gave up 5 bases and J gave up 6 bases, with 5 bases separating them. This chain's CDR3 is CASSESNEQFF. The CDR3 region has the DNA TGTGCCAGCAGCGAGAGCAATGAGCAGTTCTTC.

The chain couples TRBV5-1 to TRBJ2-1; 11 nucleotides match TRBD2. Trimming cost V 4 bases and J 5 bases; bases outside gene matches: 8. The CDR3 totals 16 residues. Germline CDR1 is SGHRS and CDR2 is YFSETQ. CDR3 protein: CASSIQGLAVNNEQFF. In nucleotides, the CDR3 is TGCGCCAGCAGCATACAGGGACTAGCGGTCAACAATGAGCAGTTCTTC.

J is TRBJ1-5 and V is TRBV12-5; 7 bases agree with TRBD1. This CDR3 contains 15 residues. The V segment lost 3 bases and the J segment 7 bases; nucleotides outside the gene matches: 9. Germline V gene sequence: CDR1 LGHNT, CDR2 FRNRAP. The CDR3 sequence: CASGFLTGWFQPQHF. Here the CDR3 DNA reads TGTGCTAGTGGTTTCCTGACAGGGTGGTTCCAGCCCCAGCATTTT.

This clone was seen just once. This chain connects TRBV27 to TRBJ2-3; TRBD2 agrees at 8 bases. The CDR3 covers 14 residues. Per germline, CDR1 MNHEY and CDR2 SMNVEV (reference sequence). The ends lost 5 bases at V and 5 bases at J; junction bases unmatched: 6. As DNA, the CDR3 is TGTGCCAGCAGTGGAGCGGGAGAGCTAGATACGCAGTATTTT. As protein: CASSGAGELDTQYF.

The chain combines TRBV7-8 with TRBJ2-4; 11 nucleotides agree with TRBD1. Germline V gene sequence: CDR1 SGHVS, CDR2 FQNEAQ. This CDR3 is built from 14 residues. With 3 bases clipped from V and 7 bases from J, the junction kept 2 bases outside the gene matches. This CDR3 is CASSLDRGLNIQYF. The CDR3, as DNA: TGTGCCAGCAGCTTGGACAGGGGGCTTAACATTCAGTACTTC. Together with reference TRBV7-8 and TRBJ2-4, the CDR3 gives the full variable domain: GAGVSQSPRYKVAKRGQDVALRCDPISGHVSLFWYQQALGQGPEFLTYFQNEAQLDKSGLPSDRFFAERPEGSVSTLKIQRTQQEDSAVYLCASSLDRGLNIQYFGAGTRLSVL.

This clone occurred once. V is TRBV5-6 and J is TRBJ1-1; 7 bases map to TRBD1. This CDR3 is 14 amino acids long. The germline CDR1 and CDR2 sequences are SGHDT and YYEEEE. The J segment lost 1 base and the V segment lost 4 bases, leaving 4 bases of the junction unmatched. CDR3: CASSPRDRNTEAFF. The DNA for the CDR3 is TGTGCCAGCAGCCCCCGGGACAGGAACACTGAAGCTTTCTTT.

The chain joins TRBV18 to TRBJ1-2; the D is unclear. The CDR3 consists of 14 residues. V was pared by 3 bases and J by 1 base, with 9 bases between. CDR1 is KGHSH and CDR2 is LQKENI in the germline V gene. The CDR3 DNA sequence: TGTGCCAGCTCACCCTTGTCGGTTAACTATGGCTACACCTTC. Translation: CASSPLSVNYGYTF.

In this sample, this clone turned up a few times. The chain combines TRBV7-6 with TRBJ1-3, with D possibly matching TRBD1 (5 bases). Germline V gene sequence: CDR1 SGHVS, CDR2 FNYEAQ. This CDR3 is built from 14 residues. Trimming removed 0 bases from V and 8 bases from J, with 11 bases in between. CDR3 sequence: CASSLAGGLDTIYF. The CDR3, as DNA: TGTGCCAGCAGCTTAGCGGGGGGGTTGGACACCATATATTTT.

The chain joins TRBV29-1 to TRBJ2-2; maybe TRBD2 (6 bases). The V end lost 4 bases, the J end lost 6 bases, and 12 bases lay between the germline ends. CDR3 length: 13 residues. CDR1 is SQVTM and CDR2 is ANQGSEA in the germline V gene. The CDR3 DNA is TGCAGCGTTGCCCGGGAGAGGGCCGGGGAGCTGTTTTTT. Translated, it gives CSVARERAGELFF.

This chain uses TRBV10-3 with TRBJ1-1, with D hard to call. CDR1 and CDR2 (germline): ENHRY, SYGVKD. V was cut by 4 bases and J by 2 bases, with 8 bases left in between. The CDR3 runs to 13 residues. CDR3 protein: CAISVIENTEAFF. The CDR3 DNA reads TGTGCCATCAGTGTGATAGAAAACACTGAAGCTTTCTTT.